This record concerns one T cell receptor beta chain sequence. The data stem from a study of T cells in Graves' hyperthyroidism and ophthalmopathy. Germline V CDR1 and CDR2: DFQATT, SNEGSKA (reference sequence). The CDR3 length is 15 residues. Trimming took off 4 bases at V and 0 bases at J, with 15 bases between the two ends. Hyperthyroidism in the patients, aged 18 to 65, was newly diagnosed and under 2 months in duration. Sample collection date corresponds to first hyperthyroidism diagnosis, prior to any ophthalmopathy symptoms. TCR beta CDR3 regions were amplified from RNA. TCR CDR3 underwent first-round RT-PCR with the HTBI primer set. TCRdb re-called the multiplex PCR reads with MiXCR, one entry per CDR3 protein. The sample holds some 250,000 distinct CDR3 sequences; more than 12% are singletons and the top ten take 13%.

The receptor's source is a woman in her thirties or forties with Graves' hyperthyroidism that later progressed to Graves' ophthalmopathy. This chain uses TRBV20-1 with TRBJ1-2; D is unresolved. The specimen was blood. In nucleotides, the CDR3 is TGCAGTGCTAAAAGGATAGCGACATCTAACTATGGCTACACCTTC. It translates to CSAKRIATSNYGYTF.